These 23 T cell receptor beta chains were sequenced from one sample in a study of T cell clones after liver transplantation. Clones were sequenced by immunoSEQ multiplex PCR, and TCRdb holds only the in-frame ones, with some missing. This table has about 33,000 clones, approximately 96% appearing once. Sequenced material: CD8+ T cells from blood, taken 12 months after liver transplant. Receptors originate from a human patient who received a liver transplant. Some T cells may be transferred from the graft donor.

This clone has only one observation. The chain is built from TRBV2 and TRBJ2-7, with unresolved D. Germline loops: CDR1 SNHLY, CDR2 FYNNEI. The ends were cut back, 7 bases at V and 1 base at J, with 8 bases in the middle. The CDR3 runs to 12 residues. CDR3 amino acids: CASTFESYEQYF. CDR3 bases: TGTGCCAGCACCTTCGAGTCCTACGAGCAGTACTTC.

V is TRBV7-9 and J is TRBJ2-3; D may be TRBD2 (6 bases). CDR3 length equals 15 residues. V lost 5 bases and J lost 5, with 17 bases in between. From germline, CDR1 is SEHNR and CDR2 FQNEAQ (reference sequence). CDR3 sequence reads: CASSDPGLDLDTQYF. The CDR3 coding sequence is TGTGCCAGCAGCGACCCGGGACTGGACCTAGATACGCAGTATTTT. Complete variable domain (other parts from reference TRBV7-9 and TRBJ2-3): DTGVSQNPRHKITKRGQNVTFRCDPISEHNRLYWYRQTLGQGPEFLTYFQNEAQLEKSRLLSDRFSAERPKGSFSTLEIQRTEQGDSAMYLCASSDPGLDLDTQYFGPGTRLTVL.

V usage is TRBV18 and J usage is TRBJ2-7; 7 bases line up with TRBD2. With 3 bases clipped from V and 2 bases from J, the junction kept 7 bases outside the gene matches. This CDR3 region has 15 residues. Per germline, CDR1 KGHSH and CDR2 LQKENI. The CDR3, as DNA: TGTGCCAGCTCACCCGAGCGGGATTGGCCCTACGAGCAGTACTTC. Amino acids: CASSPERDWPYEQYF.

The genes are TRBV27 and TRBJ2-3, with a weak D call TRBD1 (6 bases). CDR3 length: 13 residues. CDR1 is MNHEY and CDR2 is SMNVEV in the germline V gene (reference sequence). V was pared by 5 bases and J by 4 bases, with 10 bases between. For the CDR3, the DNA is TGTGCCAGCAGTAACAGGGTCCCAGATACGCAGTATTTT. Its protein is CASSNRVPDTQYF.

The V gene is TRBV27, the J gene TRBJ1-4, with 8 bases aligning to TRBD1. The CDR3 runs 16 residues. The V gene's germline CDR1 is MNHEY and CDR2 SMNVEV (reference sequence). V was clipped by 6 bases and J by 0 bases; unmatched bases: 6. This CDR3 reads CASSRGQSATNEKLFF. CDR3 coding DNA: TGTGCCAGCAGCAGGGGGCAGTCTGCAACTAATGAAAAACTGTTTTTT.

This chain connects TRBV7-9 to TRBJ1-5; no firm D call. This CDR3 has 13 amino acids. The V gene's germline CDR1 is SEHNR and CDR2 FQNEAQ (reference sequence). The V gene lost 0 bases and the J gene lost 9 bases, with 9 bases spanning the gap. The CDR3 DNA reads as TGTGCCAGCAGCTTAGCGGGCCTGGGGCCCCAGCATTTT. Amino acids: CASSLAGLGPQHF.

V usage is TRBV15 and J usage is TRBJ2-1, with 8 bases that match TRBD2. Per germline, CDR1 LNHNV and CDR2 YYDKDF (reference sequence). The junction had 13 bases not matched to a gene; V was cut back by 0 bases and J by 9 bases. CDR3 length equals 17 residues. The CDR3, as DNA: TGTGCCACCAGCAGAGATCTCGCTGGCGGGAGGTGGGGTGAGCAGTTCTTC. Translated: CATSRDLAGGRWGEQFF.

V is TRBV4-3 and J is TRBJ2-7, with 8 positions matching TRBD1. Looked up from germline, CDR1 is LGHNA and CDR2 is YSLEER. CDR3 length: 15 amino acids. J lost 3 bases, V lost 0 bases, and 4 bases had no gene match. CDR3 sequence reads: CASSQDRGTGYEQYF. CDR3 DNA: TGCGCCAGCAGCCAAGATCGAGGGACAGGCTACGAGCAGTACTTC.

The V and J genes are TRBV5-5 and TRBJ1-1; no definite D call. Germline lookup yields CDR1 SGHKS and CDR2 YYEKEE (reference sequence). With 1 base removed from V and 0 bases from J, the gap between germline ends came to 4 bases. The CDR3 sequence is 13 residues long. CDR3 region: CASSLFMNTEAFF. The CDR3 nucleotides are TGTGCCAGCAGCTTGTTTATGAACACTGAAGCTTTCTTT.

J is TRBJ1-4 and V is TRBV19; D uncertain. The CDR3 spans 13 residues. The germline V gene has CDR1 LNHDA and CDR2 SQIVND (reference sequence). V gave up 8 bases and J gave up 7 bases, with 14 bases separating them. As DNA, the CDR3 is TGTGCCAGTGCGCAAGGAAACGCTGAAAAACTGTTTTTT. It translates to CASAQGNAEKLFF.

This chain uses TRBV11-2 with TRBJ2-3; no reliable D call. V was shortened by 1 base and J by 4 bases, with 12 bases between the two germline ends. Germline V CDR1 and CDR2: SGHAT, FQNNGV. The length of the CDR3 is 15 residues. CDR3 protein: CASSLVARGADTQYF. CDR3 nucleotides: TGTGCCAGCAGCTTAGTTGCTAGAGGAGCAGATACGCAGTATTTT.

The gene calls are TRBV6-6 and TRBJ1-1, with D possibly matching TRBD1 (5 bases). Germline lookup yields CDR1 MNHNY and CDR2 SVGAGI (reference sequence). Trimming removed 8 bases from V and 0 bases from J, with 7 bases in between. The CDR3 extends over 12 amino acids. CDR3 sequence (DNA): TGTGCCAGCCAGGGACTGAACACTGAAGCTTTCTTT. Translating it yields CASQGLNTEAFF.

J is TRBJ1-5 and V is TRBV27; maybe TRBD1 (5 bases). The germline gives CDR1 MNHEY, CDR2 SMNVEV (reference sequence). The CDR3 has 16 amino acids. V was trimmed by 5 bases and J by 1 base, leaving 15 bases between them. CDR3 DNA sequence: TGTGCCAGCAGTCCCCGGGGAGGGGTGAGCAATCAGCCCCAGCATTTT. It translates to CASSPRGGVSNQPQHF.

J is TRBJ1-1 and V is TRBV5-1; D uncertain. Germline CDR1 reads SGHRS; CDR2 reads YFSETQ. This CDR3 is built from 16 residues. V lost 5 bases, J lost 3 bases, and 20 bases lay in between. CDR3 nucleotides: TGCGCCAGCAGATTGCGGGGTGAGAATTATGACACTGAAGCTTTCTTT. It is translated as CASRLRGENYDTEAFF.

DNA of the CDR3: TGTGCCAGCAGCCCTCGGGACGGAACCTACGAGCAGTACTTC. It translates to CASSPRDGTYEQYF. This rearrangement joins TRBV11-3 to TRBJ2-7; perhaps D is TRBD1 or TRBD2 (5 bases each). Trimming removed 5 bases from V and 2 bases from J, with 13 bases in between. CDR3 length: 14 residues. CDR1 is SGHNT and CDR2 is YENEEA in the germline V gene.

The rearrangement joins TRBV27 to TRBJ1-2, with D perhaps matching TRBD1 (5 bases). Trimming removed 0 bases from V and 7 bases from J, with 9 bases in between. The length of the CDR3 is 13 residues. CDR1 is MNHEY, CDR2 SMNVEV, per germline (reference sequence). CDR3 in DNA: TGTGCCAGCAGTTTATCTTTAGGGGCTGGCTACACCTTC. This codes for CASSLSLGAGYTF.

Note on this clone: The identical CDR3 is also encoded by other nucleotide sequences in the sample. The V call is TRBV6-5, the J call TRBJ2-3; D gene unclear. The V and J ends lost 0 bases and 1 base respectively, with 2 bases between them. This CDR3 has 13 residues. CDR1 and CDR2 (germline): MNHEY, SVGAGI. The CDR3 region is CASSYSGTDTQYF. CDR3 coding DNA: TGTGCCAGCAGTTACTCCGGCACAGATACGCAGTATTTT.

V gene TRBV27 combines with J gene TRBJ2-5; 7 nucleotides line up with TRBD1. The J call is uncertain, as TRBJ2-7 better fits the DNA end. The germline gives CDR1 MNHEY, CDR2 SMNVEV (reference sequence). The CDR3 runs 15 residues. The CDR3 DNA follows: TGTGCCAGCAGTTCGCGACAGGGTAACTACAACGAGCAGTACTTC. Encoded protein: CASSSRQGNYNEQYF.

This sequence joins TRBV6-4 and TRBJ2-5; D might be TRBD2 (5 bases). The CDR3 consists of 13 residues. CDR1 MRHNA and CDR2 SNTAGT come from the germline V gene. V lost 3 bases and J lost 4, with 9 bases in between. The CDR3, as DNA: TGTGCCAGCAGTGAGTGGGCGGGAGAGACCCAGTACTTC. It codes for CASSEWAGETQYF.

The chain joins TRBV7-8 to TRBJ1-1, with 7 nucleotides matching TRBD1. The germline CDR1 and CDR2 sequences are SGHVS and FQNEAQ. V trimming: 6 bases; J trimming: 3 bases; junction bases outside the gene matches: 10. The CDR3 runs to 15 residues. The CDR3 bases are TGTGCCAGCAGGATAAGAGGGGGCTTGGACACTGAAGCTTTCTTT. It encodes CASRIRGGLDTEAFF.

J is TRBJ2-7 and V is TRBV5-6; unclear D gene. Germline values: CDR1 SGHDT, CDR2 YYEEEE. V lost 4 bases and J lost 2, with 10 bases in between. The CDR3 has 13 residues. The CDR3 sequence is CASSPGPTYEQYF. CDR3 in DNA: TGTGCCAGCAGCCCCGGCCCGACCTACGAGCAGTACTTC.

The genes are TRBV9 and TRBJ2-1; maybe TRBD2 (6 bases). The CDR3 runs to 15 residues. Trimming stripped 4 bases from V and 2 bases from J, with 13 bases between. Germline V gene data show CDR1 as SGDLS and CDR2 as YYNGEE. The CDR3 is CASSRDGGTYNEQFF. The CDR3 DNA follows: TGTGCCAGCAGCAGAGATGGAGGGACCTACAATGAGCAGTTCTTC.

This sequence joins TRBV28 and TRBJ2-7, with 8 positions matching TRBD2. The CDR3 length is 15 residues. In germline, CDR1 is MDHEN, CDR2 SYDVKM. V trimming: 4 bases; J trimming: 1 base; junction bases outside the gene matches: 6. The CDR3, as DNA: TGTGCCAGCAGTTCAGAGCGGGAGACTTCCTACGAGCAGTACTTC. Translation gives CASSSERETSYEQYF.